What follows describes a single TCR beta chain. cDNA came from approximately 0.5 to 1 ug RNA primed by random hexamers. MiXCR, applied by TCRdb to the immunoSEQ multiplex PCR reads, yields one record per CDR3 protein. Of about 240,000 distinct CDR3 sequences in the sample, roughly 95% were seen once. The sample originates from a study of CD8 T cells in Susac syndrome. Germline V gives CDR1 SGDLS, CDR2 YYNGEE. The CDR3 spans 15 residues. V dropped 4 bases and J dropped 4 bases, with 12 bases sitting between them. The TCR sequence derives from a human donor with Susac syndrome. The chain couples TRBV9 to TRBJ2-6; no reliable D call. Input material: CD4+ T cells from PBMCs. CDR3 sequence (DNA): TGTGCCAGCAGCTCCTCCCCGAGCGGGGCCAACGTCCTGACTTTC. Its translation is CASSSSPSGANVLTF.